This TCR beta chain appears in the sequencing data of a study of a mutant IDH1 vaccine in newly diagnosed glioma. About the study: The patients were given eight vaccinations, one each in weeks 1, 3, 5, 7, 11, 15, 19 and 23. Findings of the study overall: Evidence of vaccine-induced immune responses was documented in approximately 93% of patients.

As for this clone: Its target is not known.

Time point here: week 5, during vaccination. The investigators gave 300 ug of mutant IDH1 20-mer peptide in each vaccine dose, together with topical imiquimod. V trimming: 5 bases; J trimming: 6 bases; junction bases outside the gene matches: 9. Germline V gives CDR1 SEHNR, CDR2 FQNEAQ (reference sequence). The CDR3 has 15 residues. Method: immunoSEQ multiplex PCR; TCRdb's copy keeps in-frame clones and lacks some. The sample records tens of thousands of clones, 78% being singletons. The V and J genes are TRBV7-9 and TRBJ2-3; TRBD1 agrees at 9 bases. The sample was PBMCs, taken from a glioma patient whose treatment included an IDH1 peptide vaccine. The receptor's source is a man over 45 with glioma. This CDR3 is CASSRNRDRADTQYF. The CDR3 DNA sequence: TGTGCCAGCAGCCGAAACCGGGACAGGGCCGATACGCAGTATTTT.